This TCR beta chain originates from a study of T cells in Graves' hyperthyroidism and ophthalmopathy. Whole-study findings and limits: Most thyroid clonotypes that were expanded above 0.001 also turned up in blood. Ophthalmopathy prediction by the model preceded onset by a median about 6 months.

There are many counts of this clonotype. Its antigen remains unknown. Amplified TCR beta CDR3 regions came from RNA transcripts. The primer set for the first-round RT-PCR of the TCR CDR3 was HTBI. TCRdb re-derived calls from the multiplex PCR reads in MiXCR, one entry per CDR3 protein. This table holds about 400,000 distinct CDR3 sequences, 15% to 18% found once. The diagnoses drew upon clinical symptoms, serum thyroxine and TRAb, thyroid ultrasound and orbital computed tomography. The specimen was blood. The origin of this receptor is a woman aged 18-29 years with Graves' hyperthyroidism.

For the CDR3, the DNA is TGTGCCAGCTCACGCGCGGGAAGCACAGATACGCAGTATTTT. Amino acids: CASSRAGSTDTQYF. This sequence joins TRBV18 and TRBJ2-3, with a possible D match to TRBD2 (6 bases). V gave up 4 bases and J gave up 0 bases, with 8 bases separating them. Germline CDR1 and CDR2: KGHSH and LQKENI. The CDR3 contains 14 residues.